The rows below give T cell receptor beta chains drawn from one sample of a study of immune heterogeneity within non-small cell lung tumors. TCRdb re-derived calls from the multiplex PCR reads in MiXCR, one entry per CDR3 protein. The sample holds fewer than 11,000 distinct CDR3 sequences, about 25% seen once. The sequenced material came from lung tumor tissue. These receptors all stem from a woman aged 45-65 years with non-small cell lung cancer. The CDR3 runs from the conserved cysteine through the conserved F or W. The order of the fields is V gene, clone size, J gene, D gene, CDR3 protein, CDR3 DNA. A D gene is named only where the DNA matches it firmly. For some rows the clone size is stated as once, few or many, or as a class when expanded; others skip it.

>TRBV6-1|many|TRBJ2-3|TRBD2
CASSTLKAGGSDTQYF
TGTGCCAGCAGCACTCTTAAAGCGGGGGGGTCAGATACGCAGTATTTT
>TRBV18|many|TRBJ1-3|NA
CASSPPITSGNTIYF
TGTGCCAGCTCACCGCCGATTACCTCTGGAAACACCATATATTTT
>TRBV4-2|many|TRBJ1-1|NA
CASSLPGQINTEAFF
TGTGCCAGCAGCCTCCCCGGACAGATTAACACTGAAGCTTTCTTT
>TRBV6-1|hyperexpanded|TRBJ2-7|NA
CASSDILGDPTYEQYF
TGTGCCAGCAGTGACATTCTTGGGGATCCTACCTACGAGCAGTACTTC
>TRBV5-1|many|TRBJ1-1|NA
CASKEGSNTEAFF
TGCGCCAGCAAGGAGGGTTCGAACACTGAAGCTTTCTTT
>TRBV7-3|many|TRBJ2-3|TRBD2
CASSLGLGPADTQYF
TGTGCCAGCAGCTTGGGACTAGGGCCGGCAGATACGCAGTATTTT
>TRBV28|many|TRBJ1-4|TRBD1
CASGDTGGAGKLFF
TGTGCCAGCGGGGACACAGGGGGCGCCGGAAAACTGTTTTTT
>TRBV11-2|medium-sized|TRBJ2-7|TRBD1
CASSLGLPGQDTYEQYF
TGTGCCAGCAGCTTAGGGCTTCCGGGACAGGACACCTACGAGCAGTACTTC
>TRBV28|medium-sized|TRBJ1-3|NA
CASSLYGTGMGNTIYF
TGTGCCAGCAGTTTGTACGGAACAGGGATGGGAAACACCATATATTTT
>TRBV4-2|many|TRBJ1-5|NA
CASSQGTGNQPQHF
TGTGCCAGCAGCCAAGGGACCGGCAATCAGCCCCAGCATTTT
>TRBV7-9|many|TRBJ1-4|NA
CASSLVGTDEKLFF
TGTGCCAGCAGCTTAGTTGGGACGGATGAAAAACTGTTTTTT
>TRBV11-3|many|TRBJ1-1|TRBD1
CASSSGQPNTEAFF
TGTGCCAGCAGCTCGGGACAGCCGAACACTGAAGCTTTCTTT
>TRBV12-3/TRBV12-4|many|TRBJ1-1|NA
CASSKTEDTEAFF
TGTGCCAGCAGTAAGACAGAGGACACTGAAGCTTTCTTT
>TRBV29-1|few|TRBJ2-2|TRBD2
CSVVGASGSNTGELFF
TGCAGCGTTGTGGGGGCTAGCGGGTCGAACACCGGGGAGCTGTTTTTT
>TRBV28|medium-sized|TRBJ2-7|NA
CASSLGSQTYEQYF
TGTGCCAGCAGTTTAGGTTCACAGACCTACGAGCAGTACTTC
>TRBV2|many|TRBJ1-1|NA
CASTAGQTEAFF
TGTGCCAGCACTGCAGGGCAAACTGAAGCTTTCTTT
>TRBV7-6|many|TRBJ1-4|NA
CASSPQTGINEKLFF
TGTGCCAGCAGCCCCCAAACAGGAATTAATGAAAAACTGTTTTTT
>TRBV19|many|TRBJ1-1|NA
CASSKTRWDTEAFF
TGTGCCAGTAGCAAGACAAGATGGGACACTGAAGCTTTCTTT
>TRBV19|many|TRBJ1-1|TRBD1
CASSIDRGRGAAGNTEAFF
TGTGCCAGTAGTATAGACAGGGGGCGAGGGGCCGCCGGGAACACTGAAGCTTTCTTT
>TRBV18|medium-sized|TRBJ1-5|NA
CASSPGANQPQHF
TGTGCCAGCTCACCGGGGGCCAATCAGCCCCAGCATTTT
>TRBV15|many|TRBJ2-7|TRBD1
CATSVDRGSEQYF
TGTGCCACCAGTGTGGACAGGGGGTCCGAGCAGTACTTC
>TRBV19|many|TRBJ1-1|NA
CASSLAENTEAFF
TGTGCCAGTAGCCTGGCGGAGAACACTGAAGCTTTCTTT
>TRBV5-1|NA|TRBJ2-5|NA
CASGSGGSWETKYF
TGCGCCAGCGGTTCAGGGGGGTCGTGGGAGACCAAGTACTTC
>TRBV2|many|TRBJ1-3|NA
CASSTRGSGNTIYF
TGTGCCAGCAGTACCAGGGGATCTGGAAACACCATATATTTT
>TRBV11-3|NA|TRBJ2-3|NA
CASSYTTSRNTQYF
TGTGCCAGCAGCTACACGACCTCAAGGAATACGCAGTATTTT
>TRBV6-1|many|TRBJ1-6|NA
CASSLTTWNSPLHF
TGTGCCAGCAGTCTGACCACTTGGAATTCACCCCTCCACTTT
>TRBV20-1|NA|TRBJ2-1|NA
CSASDQRDEQFF
TGCAGTGCTAGTGACCAGCGGGATGAGCAGTTCTTC
>TRBV20-1|medium-sized|TRBJ2-3|TRBD1
CSAWDRVETDTQYF
TGCAGTGCCTGGGACAGGGTGGAAACAGATACGCAGTATTTT
>TRBV20-1|many|TRBJ2-1|NA
CSARDLNRANEQFF
TGCAGTGCTAGAGACCTAAATAGGGCCAATGAGCAGTTCTTC
>TRBV5-1|many|TRBJ1-4|TRBD1
CASSTGGAGEKLFF
TGCGCCAGCAGCACAGGGGGCGCCGGGGAAAAACTGTTTTTT
>TRBV2|NA|TRBJ1-5|NA
CASIRTEGNQPQHF
TGTGCCAGCATTCGGACAGAGGGAAACCAGCCCCAGCATTTT
>TRBV15|NA|TRBJ2-1|NA
CATSRVQTLYNEQFF
TGTGCCACCAGCAGAGTTCAGACCCTCTACAATGAGCAGTTCTTC
>TRBV4-2|many|TRBJ2-1|NA
CASSQDVSGAPGSYNEQFF
TGTGCCAGCAGCCAAGATGTATCGGGAGCCCCCGGCTCCTACAATGAGCAGTTCTTC
>TRBV6-1|many|TRBJ1-2|TRBD1
CANSEEGTAVNGYTF
TGTGCCAACAGTGAAGAAGGGACAGCAGTTAATGGCTACACCTTC
>TRBV5-5|NA|TRBJ1-2|NA
CASSLQDSDLHGYTF
TGTGCCAGCAGCTTACAAGACAGCGACCTACATGGCTACACCTTC
>TRBV9|few|TRBJ1-3|NA
CVSSASGGGDSGNTIYF
TGTGTCAGCAGCGCTAGCGGAGGCGGAGACTCTGGAAACACCATATATTTT
>TRBV15|many|TRBJ2-1|TRBD1
CATSRDQGAVYEQFF
TGTGCCACCAGCAGGGACCAGGGGGCAGTTTATGAGCAGTTCTTC
>TRBV28|many|TRBJ2-1|TRBD2
CASSLQAGGYNEQFF
TGTGCCAGCAGTTTACAAGCGGGGGGGTACAATGAGCAGTTCTTC
>TRBV20-1|NA|TRBJ2-2|TRBD2
CSAPTQAGGGAGELFF
TGCAGTGCTCCCACCCAGGCGGGGGGGGGGGCCGGGGAGCTGTTTTTT
>TRBV2|medium-sized|TRBJ1-5|TRBD1
CASSLTGGVLHF
TGTGCCAGCAGTTTAACAGGGGGCGTTCTGCATTTT
>TRBV24-1|many|TRBJ2-3|NA
CATSDDVPSGDTQYF
TGTGCCACCAGTGATGACGTTCCCTCCGGAGATACGCAGTATTTT
>TRBV27|many|TRBJ2-7|TRBD1
CASSLFGTGPHEQYF
TGTGCCAGCAGTTTATTCGGGACAGGGCCCCACGAGCAGTACTTC
>TRBV20-1|many|TRBJ1-1|NA
CSAVAPGYLEAFF
TGCAGTGCTGTCGCCCCAGGGTATCTCGAAGCTTTCTTT
>TRBV7-8|medium-sized|TRBJ1-6|NA
CASSLAGGAGNSPLHF
TGTGCCAGCAGCTTAGCCGGGGGGGCGGGGAATTCACCCCTCCACTTT
>TRBV7-2|many|TRBJ2-1|NA
CASSSNGLYEQFF
TGTGCCAGCAGCTCCAATGGACTGTATGAGCAGTTCTTC
>TRBV5-4|NA|TRBJ2-7|NA
CASSLDSTYEQYF
TGTGCCAGCAGCCTGGACAGCACCTACGAGCAGTACTTC
>TRBV20-1|many|TRBJ2-7|TRBD2
CSASAGGSEQYF
TGCAGTGCTAGCGCGGGAGGGTCCGAGCAGTACTTC
>TRBV10-2|medium-sized|TRBJ2-7|NA
CASSESGNTRSYEQYF
TGCGCCAGCAGTGAGTCGGGCAACACACGCTCCTACGAGCAGTACTTC
>TRBV6-6|NA|TRBJ2-7|NA
CASSHSIGVGLHEQYF
TGTGCCAGCAGTCACTCGATCGGGGTAGGGCTCCACGAGCAGTACTTC
>TRBV5-1|many|TRBJ2-5|NA
CASSLAGETQYF
TGCGCCAGCAGCTTGGCCGGAGAGACCCAGTACTTC
>TRBV5-1|medium-sized|TRBJ2-7|TRBD1
CASSAWTGIGYEQYF
TGCGCCAGCAGCGCCTGGACAGGGATTGGCTACGAGCAGTACTTC
>TRBV7-6|many|TRBJ1-6|NA
CASSLGRTNSPLHF
TGTGCCAGCAGCTTAGGCCGAACTAATTCACCCCTCCACTTT